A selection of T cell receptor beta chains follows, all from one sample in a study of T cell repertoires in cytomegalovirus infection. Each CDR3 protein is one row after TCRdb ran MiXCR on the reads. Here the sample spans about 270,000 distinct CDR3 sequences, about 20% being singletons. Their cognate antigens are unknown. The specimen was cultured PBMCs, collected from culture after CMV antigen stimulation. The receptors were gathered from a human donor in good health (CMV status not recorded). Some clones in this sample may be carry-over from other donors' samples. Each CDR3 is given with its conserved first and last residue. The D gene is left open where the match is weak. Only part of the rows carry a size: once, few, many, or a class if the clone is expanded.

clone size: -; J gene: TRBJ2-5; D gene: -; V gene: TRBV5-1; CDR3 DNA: TGCGCCAGCTGGCGGAATCAAGAGACCCAGTACTTC; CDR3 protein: CASWRNQETQYF
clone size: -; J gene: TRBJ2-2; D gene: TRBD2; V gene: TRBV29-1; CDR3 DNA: TGCAGCGTTGAACTATCACCGGGAGGGAGCCCCTCTAACACCGGGGAGCTGTTTTTT; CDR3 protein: CSVELSPGGSPSNTGELFF
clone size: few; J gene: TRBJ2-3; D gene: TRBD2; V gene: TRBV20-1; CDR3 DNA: TGCAGTGCTAGAGGTCCAGGCATGAGCGGGAGGCAAGTAGATACGCAGTATTTT; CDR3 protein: CSARGPGMSGRQVDTQYF
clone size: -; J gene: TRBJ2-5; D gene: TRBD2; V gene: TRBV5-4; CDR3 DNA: TGTGCCAGCAGCTTAGCGGGAGTAAAAGAGACCCAGTACTTC; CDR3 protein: CASSLAGVKETQYF
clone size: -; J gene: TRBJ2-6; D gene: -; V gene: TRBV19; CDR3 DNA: TGTGCCAGTAGTATTATCTTTGCCTCTGGGGCCAACGTCCTGACTTTC; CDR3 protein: CASSIIFASGANVLTF
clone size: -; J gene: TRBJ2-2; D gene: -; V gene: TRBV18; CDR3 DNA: TGTGCCAGCTCACCACAGGGCCCCTCCAACGGGGAGCTGTTTTTT; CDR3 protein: CASSPQGPSNGELFF
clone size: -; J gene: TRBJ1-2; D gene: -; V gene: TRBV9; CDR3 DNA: TGTGCCAGCAGCCCCGGCCTAGTGGGGGAAGGCTATGGCTACACCTTC; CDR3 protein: CASSPGLVGEGYGYTF
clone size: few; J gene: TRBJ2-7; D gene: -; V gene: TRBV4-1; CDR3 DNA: TGCGCCAGCAGCCCGATCTCCGGGAGACAGTACGAGCAGTACTTC; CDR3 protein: CASSPISGRQYEQYF
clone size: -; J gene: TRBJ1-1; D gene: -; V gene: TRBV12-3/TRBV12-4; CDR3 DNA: TGTGCCAGCAGTTTACAAAATGTCCAGGGCCCAATGAACACTGAAGCTTTCTTT; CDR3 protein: CASSLQNVQGPMNTEAFF
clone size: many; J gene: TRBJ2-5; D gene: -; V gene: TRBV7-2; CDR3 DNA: TGTGCCAGCAGCGCCCCTGGGTGGGCCCAGTACTTC; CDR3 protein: CASSAPGWAQYF
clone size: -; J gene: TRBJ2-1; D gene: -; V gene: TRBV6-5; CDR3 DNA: TGTGCCAGCAGTTCTCAGGGGGGAACCAATGAGCAGTTCTTC; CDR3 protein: CASSSQGGTNEQFF
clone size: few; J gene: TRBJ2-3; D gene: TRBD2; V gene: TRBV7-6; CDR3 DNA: TGTGCCAGCAGCCAGTTTACCGGGACTAGCGGCACAGATACGCAGTATTTT; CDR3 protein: CASSQFTGTSGTDTQYF
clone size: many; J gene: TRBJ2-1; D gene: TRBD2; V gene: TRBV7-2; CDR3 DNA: TGTGCCAGCAGCCTTAGCGGGAGGAGGTTCTTC; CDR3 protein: CASSLSGRRFF
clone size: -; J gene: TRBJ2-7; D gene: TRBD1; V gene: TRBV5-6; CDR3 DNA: TGTGCCAGCAGGTTCACAGGGGGCTCTAAGGGATACGAGCAGTACTTC; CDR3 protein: CASRFTGGSKGYEQYF